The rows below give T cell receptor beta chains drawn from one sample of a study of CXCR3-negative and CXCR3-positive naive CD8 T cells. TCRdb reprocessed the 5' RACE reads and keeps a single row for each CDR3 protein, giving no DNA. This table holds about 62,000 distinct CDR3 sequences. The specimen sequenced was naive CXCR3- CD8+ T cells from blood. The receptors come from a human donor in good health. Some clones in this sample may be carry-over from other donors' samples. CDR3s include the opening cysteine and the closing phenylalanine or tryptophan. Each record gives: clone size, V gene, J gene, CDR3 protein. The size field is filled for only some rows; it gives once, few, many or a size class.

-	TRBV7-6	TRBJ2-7	CASSSGDGRSYEQYF
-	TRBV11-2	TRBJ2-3	CASSLLGGRGGGTDTQYF
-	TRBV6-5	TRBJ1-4	CASSYGGLGEKLFF
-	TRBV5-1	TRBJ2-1	CASSLEGTGIYNEQFF
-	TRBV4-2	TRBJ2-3	CASSQVQGVRTDTQYF
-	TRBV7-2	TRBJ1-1	CASGHPGYTEAFF
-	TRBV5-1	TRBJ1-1	CASSLASGMNTEAFF
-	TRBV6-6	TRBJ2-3	CASSSLLSGQSTDTQYF
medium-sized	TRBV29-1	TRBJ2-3	CSVEEVADHTQYF
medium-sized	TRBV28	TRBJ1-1	CASSPTARVNTEAFF
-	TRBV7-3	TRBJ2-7	CASSLTGSTYEQYF
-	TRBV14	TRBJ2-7	CASSQWSQGRSEQYF
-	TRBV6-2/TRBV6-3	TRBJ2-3	CASSYPFGTDTQYF
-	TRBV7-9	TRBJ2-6	CASSPPDRSGANVLTF
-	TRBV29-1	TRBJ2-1	CSVLQGSNEQFF
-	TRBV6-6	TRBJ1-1	CASSYSAFSQTEAFF
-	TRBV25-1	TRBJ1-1	CASSSPRRVGEAFF
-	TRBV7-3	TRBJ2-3	CASSTASTDTQYF
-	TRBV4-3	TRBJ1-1	CASSEASGGVTEAFF
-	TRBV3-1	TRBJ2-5	CASSQDTPGETQYF
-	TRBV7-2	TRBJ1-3	CASSQDFYLTGNTIYF
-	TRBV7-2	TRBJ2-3	CASSRISGGAVGDTQYF
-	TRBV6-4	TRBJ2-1	CASSESGGASAGEQFF
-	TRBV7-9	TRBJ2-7	CASSETPLEQYF
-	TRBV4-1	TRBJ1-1	CASSQGTGPEAFF
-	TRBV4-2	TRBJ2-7	CASSQEGGVDYEQYF
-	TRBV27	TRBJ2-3	CASSSRAFKHADTQYF
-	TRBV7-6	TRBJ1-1	CASSLGTGGNTEASF
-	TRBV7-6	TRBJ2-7	CASSLGRAREQYF
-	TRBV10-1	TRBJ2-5	CASGRLAGSSGETQYF
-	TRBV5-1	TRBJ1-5	CASSLNPGGNQPQHF
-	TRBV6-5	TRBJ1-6	CASSGTGSFNSPLHF
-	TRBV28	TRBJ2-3	CASTPRAFGFTDTQYF
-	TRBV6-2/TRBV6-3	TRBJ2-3	CASSYLTDTQYF
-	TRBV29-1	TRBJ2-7	CSVPGQGNDEQYF
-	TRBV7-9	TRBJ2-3	CASSFDQKRPSDTQYF
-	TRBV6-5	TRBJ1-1	CASSQLGGMVAEAFF
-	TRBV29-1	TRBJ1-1	CSVEVYTPGPEAFF
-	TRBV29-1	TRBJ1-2	CTSGGEEGYTF
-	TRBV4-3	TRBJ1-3	CASSQDRRTPSGNTIYF
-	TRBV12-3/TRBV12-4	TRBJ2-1	CASRPHINEQFF
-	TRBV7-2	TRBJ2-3	CASSPGLAGGSTDTQYF
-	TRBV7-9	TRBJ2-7	CASSWQGADEQYF
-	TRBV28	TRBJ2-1	CASSLRESYEQFF
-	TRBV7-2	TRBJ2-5	CASSVIGRTEQETQYF
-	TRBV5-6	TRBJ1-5	CASSFSGTQNQPQHF